Included here is one T cell receptor beta chain sequence, with context. Its antigen is unidentified. As to time point: week 35, safety follow-up. A 20-mer mutant IDH1 peptide at 300 ug was injected subcutaneously with topical imiquimod. This sample was included in a study of a mutant IDH1 vaccine in newly diagnosed glioma. Study-level background: The first vaccination came 4-6 weeks after radiotherapy alone, or with temozolomide cycles. Sex among treated patients split about 60% male, roughly 38% female; mean age was roughly 42 years. Receipt of radiotherapy, temozolomide, or both preceded the study, and most received both.

Produced via immunoSEQ multiplex PCR; TCRdb's table is partial and in-frame only. Among roughly 40,000 clones listed, approximately 83% were seen once. This clonotype was obtained from a woman aged 50 to 65 with glioma. Sequenced material: PBMCs, taken from a glioma patient whose treatment included an IDH1 peptide vaccine.

The CDR3, as DNA: TGTGCCAGCAGCTTGAATAATCAGCCCCAGCATTTT. Amino acid sequence: CASSLNNQPQHF. The chain combines TRBV5-8 with TRBJ1-5; D gene unclear. Trimming shortened V by 1 base and J by 4 bases, and 3 bases separated the two germline ends. CDR1 SGHTS and CDR2 YDEGEE come from the germline V gene. CDR3 length: 12 amino acids.